This TCR beta chain was obtained from a study of control samples from healthy donors and cancer patients. This CDR3 has 16 residues. V was clipped by 1 base and J by 1 base, with 13 bases between them. Germline V gene data show CDR1 as KGHSH and CDR2 as LQKENI. The data were produced by immunoSEQ multiplex PCR, yet TCRdb's version contains in-frame clones alone and is incomplete. The sample shows almost 85,000 clones, approximately 80% of them seen only once. This TCR derives from a man between 60 and 70 years old with head and neck cancer. The chain has TRBV18 and TRBJ1-2; D not resolved. Sequencing was done on a sample of PBMCs. The CDR3 is CASSPRETGVNYGYTF. The CDR3 nucleotides read TGTGCCAGCTCACCACGAGAGACGGGCGTTAACTATGGCTACACCTTC. Combining the CDR3 with reference TRBV18 and TRBJ1-2 gives the whole variable domain NAGVMQNPRHLVRRRGQEARLRCSPMKGHSHVYWYRQLPEEGLKFMVYLQKENIIDESGMPKERFSAEFPKEGPSILRIQQVVRGDSAAYFCASSPRETGVNYGYTFGSGTRLTVV.